This passage covers 21 T cell receptor beta chains from one sample sequenced in a study of tumor-infiltrating lymphocytes in primary liver carcinoma. Scientists recovered RNA and DNA together from roughly 20-30 mg of unsorted bulk tissue. The input was roughly 0.5 ug total RNA; TCR beta cDNA was made from it with a constant-region primer. Three rounds of nested multiplex PCR with slightly modified ARM-PCR produced TCR beta libraries. PCR rounds one and two used TRBV1-TRBV30 forward primers with a C-beta reverse primer for around 9 cycles each. TCRdb processed the multiplex PCR reads anew with MiXCR; each CDR3 protein has one entry. The sample has roughly 120,000 distinct CDR3 sequences; 55% to 75% are singletons. Sequencing was carried out using liver tumor tissue from sampling region 3. Subset described: tumor region T3, left-lateral pole. These receptors originate from a woman aged 60 to 75 with primary liver carcinoma and hepatitis B virus infection.

This clonotype came up once. One end of the junction is discordant with germline, which a read error may explain. The genes are TRBV11-2 and TRBJ2-3, with TRBD2 matching 14 bases. There are 16 residues in the CDR3. In germline, CDR1 is SGHAT, CDR2 FQNNGV. Here the CDR3 DNA reads TGTGCCAGCAGCTTACTTCTGGGGACTAGCGGGAGTACGCAGTATTTC. Protein sequence: CASSLLLGTSGSTQYF.

This clonotype has at least ten counts. The chain joins TRBV4-2 to TRBJ2-1; D possibly corresponds to TRBD2 (6 bases). The CDR3 has 15 amino acids. V was clipped by 4 bases and J by 5 bases, with 15 bases between them. CDR1 and CDR2 from the germline V gene are LGHNA and YNFKEQ. The CDR3 protein is CASSPQPGLNNEQFF. The CDR3 DNA follows: TGTGCCAGCAGCCCCCAACCGGGACTTAACAATGAGCAGTTCTTC.

The chain uses TRBV6-1 and TRBJ1-2; D remains ambiguous. The CDR3 has 15 amino acids. Germline CDR1 reads MNHNS; CDR2 reads SASEGT. Trimming shortened V by 3 bases and J by 5 bases, and 16 bases separated the two germline ends. The CDR3 DNA is TGTGCCAGCAGTGACGTCGAAAAAGAGATTTATGGCTACACCTTC. This gives the protein CASSDVEKEIYGYTF.

The chain has TRBV11-2 and TRBJ2-3, with D perhaps TRBD2 (6 bases). V gave up 5 bases and J gave up 11 bases, with 26 bases separating them. Germline V gene lookup returns CDR1 SGHAT and CDR2 FQNNGV. This CDR3 comprises 16 residues. The CDR3 coding sequence is TGTGCCAGCAGCCATACACCGGGACTCGGGGCGGGTATGCAGTATTTT. Encoded protein: CASSHTPGLGAGMQYF.

This rearrangement joins TRBV5-1 to TRBJ2-3; D is unclear. Trimming left V 0 bases short and J 2 bases short, with 7 bases between. CDR1 SGHRS and CDR2 YFSETQ come from the germline V gene. The CDR3 extends over 14 amino acids. CDR3 DNA: TGCGCCAGCAGCTTGGGGGGATTCACAGATACGCAGTATTTT. This encodes CASSLGGFTDTQYF.

This sequence joins TRBV29-1 and TRBJ2-7, with 8 nucleotides matching TRBD1. The CDR3 consists of 11 residues. Per germline, CDR1 SQVTM and CDR2 ANQGSEA. J lost 6 bases, V lost 7 bases, and 5 bases had no gene match. This chain's CDR3 is CSGMTGVEQYF. CDR3 nucleotides: TGCAGCGGTATGACAGGGGTCGAGCAGTACTTC.

This clonotype is a singleton in its sample. One end of the junction is discordant with germline, which a read error may explain. The chain is built from TRBV12-3 or TRBV12-4 and TRBJ2-2; TRBD1 matches at 9 bases. The CDR3 is made up of 16 amino acids. This CDR3 is CASSPTGQGGIGEPFF. The CDR3 DNA reads as TGTGCCAGCAGTCCCACGGGACAGGGAGGTATCGGGGAGCCGTTTTTT.

About this clonotype itself: A read error may be the cause here, since a much bigger clone is one base away. V and J are TRBV5-1 and TRBJ2-1, with D tentatively TRBD1 (6 bases). The V gene's germline CDR1 is SGHRS and CDR2 YFSETQ. This CDR3 region has 14 residues. This CDR3 reads CANSSDSSYNEQFF. DNA for the CDR3: TGCGCCAACAGCTCGGACAGCTCCTACAATGAGCAGTTCTTC.

On this clonotype: This sequence may be a read error, since a much larger clone differs from it by one base. The chain links TRBV7-8 to TRBJ2-7; D possibly corresponds to TRBD1 (5 bases). CDR3 length: 13 amino acids. Germline values: CDR1 SGHVS, CDR2 FQNEAQ. CDR3 DNA: TGTGCCAACAGCTGGGGCGGTTCCTACGAGCAGTACTTC. This translates into CANSWGGSYEQYF. Full variable domain (remainder filled in from reference TRBV7-8 and TRBJ2-7): GAGVSQSPRYKVAKRGQDVALRCDPISGHVSLFWYQQALGQGPEFLTYFQNEAQLDKSGLPSDRFFAERPEGSVSTLKIQRTQQEDSAVYLCANSWGGSYEQYFGPGTRLTVT.

Note on this clonotype: Likely a read error: the CDR3 ends without its conserved phenylalanine or tryptophan. This rearrangement joins TRBV12-3 or TRBV12-4 to TRBJ2-4; D may correspond to TRBD1 or TRBD2 (5 bases each). The CDR3 is 13 residues long. Trimming removed 10 bases at V and 6 bases at J, with 16 bases between. DNA of the CDR3: TGTGCCAACAGCCCAGGGAGTGCAAACATTCAGTACCTC. Its protein product is CANSPGSANIQYL.

The genes are TRBV29-1 and TRBJ2-1; 9 bases are a match to TRBD2. Germline V CDR1 and CDR2: SQVTM, ANQGSEA. V lost 5 bases, J lost 12 bases, and 8 bases stayed unmatched. The CDR3 totals 12 residues. This chain's CDR3 is CSVTTSGHGQFF. As DNA, the CDR3 is TGCAGCGTTACGACTAGCGGTCATGGGCAGTTCTTC.

In the case of this clonotype: A read error may account for a junction end that differs from germline. The V call is TRBV11-2, the J call TRBJ1-2; D is ambiguous. The CDR3 is made up of 15 amino acids. Per germline, CDR1 SGHAT and CDR2 FQNNGV. The CDR3 protein is CVSSSERASGGGYTF. The DNA for the CDR3 is TGTGTCAGCAGCTCAGAGAGGGCCAGTGGCGGTGGCTACACCTTC.

The chain has TRBV12-5 and TRBJ1-1; a weak D match, TRBD1 (5 bases). With 7 bases removed from V and 6 bases from J, the gap between germline ends came to 21 bases. The CDR3 has 15 residues. Germline V lookup: CDR1 LGHNT, CDR2 FRNRAP. CDR3 coding DNA: TGTGCTAGTGACCTAGGGGATTCCCCCAAGGCTGAAGCTTTCTTT. It specifies CASDLGDSPKAEAFF. The complete variable domain, with remaining parts taken from reference TRBV12-5 and TRBJ1-1, reads DARVTQTPRHKVTEMGQEVTMRCQPILGHNTVFWYRQTMMQGLELLAYFRNRAPLDDSGMPKDRFSAEMPDATLATLKIQPSEPRDSAVYFCASDLGDSPKAEAFFGQGTRLTVV.

The table lists this clonotype with a count of one. This may come from a read error, since a much larger clone is one base off. The V gene is TRBV24-1, the J gene TRBJ2-1, with TRBD2 identical over 14 bases. The CDR3 totals 19 residues. Germline CDR1 KGHDR, CDR2 SFDVKD. Unmatched junction bases numbered 14, after V lost 8 bases and J lost 3 bases. CDR3 protein: CATIDPGTSGRNGYNEQFF. The CDR3 region has the DNA TGTGCCACCATTGACCCTGGGACTAGCGGGAGAAACGGCTACAATGAGCAGTTCTTC.

There are a few counts of this clonotype. The rearrangement joins TRBV28 to TRBJ1-4; TRBD1 matches at 7 bases. Losses at the gene ends were 7 bases for V and 7 bases for J; bases not matched to a gene: 12. In germline, CDR1 is MDHEN, CDR2 SYDVKM. The CDR3 runs 15 residues. CDR3 bases: TGTGCCAGCACACCTTCGACAGGGAGGGGTGAAAAACTGTTTTTT. Encoded protein: CASTPSTGRGEKLFF.

The sample holds a few counts of this clonotype. A clone one base away is much larger, so this may be a read error. The gene calls are TRBV6-2 or TRBV6-3 and TRBJ1-5; TRBD1 matches 7 bases. Germline CDR1 and CDR2: MNHEY and SVGEGT. Germline trimming cut 3 bases from V and 3 bases from J; bases unmatched to any gene: 5. The CDR3 is 15 amino acids. CDR3 protein: CASSYLQGTNQPQHF. The CDR3 DNA sequence: TGTGCCAGCAGTTATTTACAGGGGACCAATCAGCCCCAGCATTTT.

The rearrangement uses TRBV10-3 and TRBJ2-1, with 9 bases matching TRBD1. V lost 10 bases to trimming and J lost 5 bases; unmatched junction nucleotides: 15. CDR3 size: 16 residues. The germline CDR1 and CDR2 sequences are ENHRY and SYGVKD. For the CDR3, the DNA is TGTGCCAGTCCCTACCCCCGGGACAGGGTCAACAATGAGCAGTTCTTC. Translating gives CASPYPRDRVNNEQFF.

A remark on this clonotype: The CDR3 does not close with the conserved phenylalanine or tryptophan, likely indicating a read error. The J gene is TRBJ2-3, the V gene TRBV11-2; 7 positions agree with TRBD2. Germline assignment: CDR1 SGHAT and CDR2 FQNNGV. The J segment lost 3 bases and the V segment lost 1 base, leaving 4 bases of the junction unmatched. This CDR3 region has 15 residues. The CDR3, as DNA: TGTGCCAGCAGCTTAGGGGGCGGGAGTACAGATACGCAGTATTAT. Residues: CASSLGGGSTDTQYY.

Note on this clonotype: One end of the junction does not line up with germline, which may come from a read error. The chain carries TRBV5-4 and TRBJ1-5; 12 bases line up with TRBD1. CDR1 and CDR2 (germline): SGHNT, YYREEE (reference sequence). This CDR3 is built from 15 residues. CDR3 residues: CVSSLGTGGNQPQHF. CDR3 DNA sequence: TGTGTCAGCAGTTTGGGGACAGGGGGCAACCAGCCCCAGCATTTT.

V gene TRBV18 combines with J gene TRBJ2-7; D remains unclear. The CDR3 is 13 amino acids. The V and J ends lost 4 bases and 1 base respectively, with 8 bases between them. Germline-derived CDR1 and CDR2 are KGHSH and LQKENI. In DNA form, the CDR3 reads TGTGCCAGCTCACGGGGAACGTCCTACGAGCAGTACTTC. Residues: CASSRGTSYEQYF.

This clonotype has ten or more counts. For the CDR3, the DNA is TGCAGCGTTGAGGGGGGCGTTGGCTACACCTTC. Amino acids: CSVEGGVGYTF. The chain carries TRBV29-1 and TRBJ1-2, with D tentatively TRBD1 (6 bases). V lost 3 bases, J lost 7 bases, and 9 bases lay in between. CDR1 SQVTM and CDR2 ANQGSEA come from the germline V gene. This CDR3 contains 11 residues.